This TCR beta chain was profiled in a study of blood T cells in healthy people across ages. Study-wide results and caveats: With age, beta diversity per million T cells declined roughly linearly, significantly by approximately 40.

The germline CDR1 and CDR2 sequences are MGHRA and YSYEKL. There are 18 residues in the CDR3. With 0 bases clipped from V and 4 bases from J, the junction kept 9 bases outside the gene matches. Alongside a J-beta primer mix, a sample-barcoded 5' primer served in a second PCR lasting roughly 7 to 12 cycles. All cDNA molecules were each tagged by a template-switch adaptor with 12 random nucleotides. In TCRdb, the 5' RACE reads were re-called with MiXCR into one record per CDR3 protein. Found here are about 970,000 distinct CDR3 sequences, about 53% of them singletons; the top ten hold roughly 23%. This clonotype has only one observation. Its target is not known.

The receptor's source is a woman aged 55-75 years in good health. The sample consisted of blood. The chain combines TRBV4-1 with TRBJ2-1; 10 bases fit TRBD2. The CDR3, as DNA: TGCGCCAGCAGCCAAGATTCTTACGGAGCGGGAGGGTACAATGAGCAGTTCTTC. Translation: CASSQDSYGAGGYNEQFF.